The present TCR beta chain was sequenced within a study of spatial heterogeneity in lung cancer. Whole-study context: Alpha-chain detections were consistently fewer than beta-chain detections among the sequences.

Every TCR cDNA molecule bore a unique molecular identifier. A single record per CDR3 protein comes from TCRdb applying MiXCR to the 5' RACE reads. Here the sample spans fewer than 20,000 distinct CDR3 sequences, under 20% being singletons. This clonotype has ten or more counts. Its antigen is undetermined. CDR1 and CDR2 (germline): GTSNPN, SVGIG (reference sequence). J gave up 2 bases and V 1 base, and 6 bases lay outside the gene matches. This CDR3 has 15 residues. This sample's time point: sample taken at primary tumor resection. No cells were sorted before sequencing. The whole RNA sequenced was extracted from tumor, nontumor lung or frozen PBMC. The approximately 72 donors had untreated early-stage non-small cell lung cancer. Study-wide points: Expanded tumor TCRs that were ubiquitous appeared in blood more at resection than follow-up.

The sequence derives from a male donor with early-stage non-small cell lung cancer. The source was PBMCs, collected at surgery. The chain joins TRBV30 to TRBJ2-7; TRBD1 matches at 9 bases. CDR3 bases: TGTGCCTGGAGTGGGGTAGGACAGGGGACCTACGAGCAGTACTTC. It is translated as CAWSGVGQGTYEQYF.